This TCR beta chain is from a study of T cell repertoires in cytomegalovirus infection. Study-wide findings and caveats: Clonotype analysis showed dominance of the ex vivo response by HLA-C-restricted CMV-specific TCR beta clonotypes.

This clonotype turned up a few times. Its antigen is unidentified. From the reads, TCRdb called clonotypes with MiXCR, one entry per CDR3 protein. The table has roughly 860,000 distinct CDR3 sequences, roughly 33% seen once. The material sequenced was cultured CD8+ T cells from PBMCs, taken from culture after CMV antigen stimulation. The TCR sequence derives from a human donor in good health (CMV status not recorded). Some clones in this sample may be carry-over from other donors' samples.

In nucleotides, the CDR3 is TGTGCCAGCAGTTACTCGCAGGGCGAGTATGGCTACACCTTC. Translating gives CASSYSQGEYGYTF. V is TRBV6-6 and J is TRBJ1-2; a possible D gene is TRBD1 (5 bases). This CDR3 spans 14 amino acids. V was trimmed by 0 bases and J by 5 bases, leaving 10 bases between them. Germline V gene lookup returns CDR1 MNHNY and CDR2 SVGAGI (reference sequence).